Sequencing of this T cell receptor (beta chain) was carried out in a study of cytomegalovirus exposure and HLA in healthy donors. The PCR was carried out with 60 Vbeta primers and 13 Jbeta primers. Clones were sequenced by immunoSEQ multiplex PCR, and TCRdb holds only the in-frame ones, with some missing. The sample carries over 150,000 clones, about 78% recorded once. This CDR3 is 14 amino acids long. CDR1 and CDR2 (germline): MNHEY, SMNVEV (reference sequence). V was shortened by 5 bases and J by 2 bases, with 10 bases between the two germline ends. This chain links TRBV27 with TRBJ2-1; D possibly corresponds to TRBD2 (5 bases). The sample consisted of PBMCs. The receptor was isolated from a woman in her fifties or sixties in good health and CMV-seropositive. CDR3 DNA: TGTGCCAGCAGTCCCTTGAGGGCCTACAATGAGCAGTTCTTC. It codes for CASSPLRAYNEQFF.